The present T cell receptor beta chain was sequenced within a study of PD-L1 blockade in urothelial cancer. Overall study context: Atezolizumab 1,200 mg was given intravenously every 3 weeks, starting 2014. Typically, measured as a median, blood samples had 150,000 or so T cells.

The CDR3 spans 11 residues. Between the trimmed V and J ends, which lost 3 bases and 5 bases, there was a span of 4 bases. Germline assignment: CDR1 SNHLY and CDR2 FYNNEI. Method: immunoSEQ multiplex PCR; TCRdb's copy keeps in-frame clones and lacks some. Altogether more than 85,000 clones are present, 91% being singletons, with the ten largest covering 0.75% to 0.95%. V is TRBV2 and J is TRBJ1-2; no reliable D call. Sequencing was performed on PBMCs, taken around atezolizumab (anti-PD-L1) treatment. The TCR sequence derives from an elderly woman with urothelial cancer. This CDR3 is CASSEQYGYTF. The CDR3 DNA is TGTGCCAGCAGTGAGCAGTATGGCTACACCTTC. The full variable domain, with the rest looked up from reference TRBV2 and TRBJ1-2, is EPEVTQTPSHQVTQMGQEVILRCVPISNHLYFYWYRQILGQKVEFLVSFYNNEISEKSEIFDDQFSVERPDGSNFTLKIRSTKLEDSAMYFCASSEQYGYTFGSGTRLTVV.